This paragraph reports one T cell receptor (beta chain). The antigen remains undetermined. Trimming stripped 0 bases from V and 3 bases from J, with 15 bases between. CDR1 DFQATT and CDR2 SNEGSKA come from the germline V gene (reference sequence). The CDR3 contains 15 residues. These data are taken from a study of blood T cells in healthy people across ages. Study-level findings and limits: Without sorted subsets, naive and antigen-experienced compartments could not be conclusively compared.

A second PCR of 7 to 11 cycles used a sample-barcoded 5' primer and a J-beta primer mix. TCRdb called the 5' RACE reads again in MiXCR, with one record for every CDR3 protein. The table shows about 640,000 distinct CDR3 sequences, with under 30% occurring only once. The receptor was derived from an elderly woman in good health. Sequenced input: blood. V is TRBV20-1 and J is TRBJ2-7; D possibly matches TRBD1 or TRBD2 (5 bases each). In nucleotides, the CDR3 is TGCAGTGCTAGAGATAGCGCGGGTAGGGGCTACGAGCAGTACTTC. It translates to CSARDSAGRGYEQYF.